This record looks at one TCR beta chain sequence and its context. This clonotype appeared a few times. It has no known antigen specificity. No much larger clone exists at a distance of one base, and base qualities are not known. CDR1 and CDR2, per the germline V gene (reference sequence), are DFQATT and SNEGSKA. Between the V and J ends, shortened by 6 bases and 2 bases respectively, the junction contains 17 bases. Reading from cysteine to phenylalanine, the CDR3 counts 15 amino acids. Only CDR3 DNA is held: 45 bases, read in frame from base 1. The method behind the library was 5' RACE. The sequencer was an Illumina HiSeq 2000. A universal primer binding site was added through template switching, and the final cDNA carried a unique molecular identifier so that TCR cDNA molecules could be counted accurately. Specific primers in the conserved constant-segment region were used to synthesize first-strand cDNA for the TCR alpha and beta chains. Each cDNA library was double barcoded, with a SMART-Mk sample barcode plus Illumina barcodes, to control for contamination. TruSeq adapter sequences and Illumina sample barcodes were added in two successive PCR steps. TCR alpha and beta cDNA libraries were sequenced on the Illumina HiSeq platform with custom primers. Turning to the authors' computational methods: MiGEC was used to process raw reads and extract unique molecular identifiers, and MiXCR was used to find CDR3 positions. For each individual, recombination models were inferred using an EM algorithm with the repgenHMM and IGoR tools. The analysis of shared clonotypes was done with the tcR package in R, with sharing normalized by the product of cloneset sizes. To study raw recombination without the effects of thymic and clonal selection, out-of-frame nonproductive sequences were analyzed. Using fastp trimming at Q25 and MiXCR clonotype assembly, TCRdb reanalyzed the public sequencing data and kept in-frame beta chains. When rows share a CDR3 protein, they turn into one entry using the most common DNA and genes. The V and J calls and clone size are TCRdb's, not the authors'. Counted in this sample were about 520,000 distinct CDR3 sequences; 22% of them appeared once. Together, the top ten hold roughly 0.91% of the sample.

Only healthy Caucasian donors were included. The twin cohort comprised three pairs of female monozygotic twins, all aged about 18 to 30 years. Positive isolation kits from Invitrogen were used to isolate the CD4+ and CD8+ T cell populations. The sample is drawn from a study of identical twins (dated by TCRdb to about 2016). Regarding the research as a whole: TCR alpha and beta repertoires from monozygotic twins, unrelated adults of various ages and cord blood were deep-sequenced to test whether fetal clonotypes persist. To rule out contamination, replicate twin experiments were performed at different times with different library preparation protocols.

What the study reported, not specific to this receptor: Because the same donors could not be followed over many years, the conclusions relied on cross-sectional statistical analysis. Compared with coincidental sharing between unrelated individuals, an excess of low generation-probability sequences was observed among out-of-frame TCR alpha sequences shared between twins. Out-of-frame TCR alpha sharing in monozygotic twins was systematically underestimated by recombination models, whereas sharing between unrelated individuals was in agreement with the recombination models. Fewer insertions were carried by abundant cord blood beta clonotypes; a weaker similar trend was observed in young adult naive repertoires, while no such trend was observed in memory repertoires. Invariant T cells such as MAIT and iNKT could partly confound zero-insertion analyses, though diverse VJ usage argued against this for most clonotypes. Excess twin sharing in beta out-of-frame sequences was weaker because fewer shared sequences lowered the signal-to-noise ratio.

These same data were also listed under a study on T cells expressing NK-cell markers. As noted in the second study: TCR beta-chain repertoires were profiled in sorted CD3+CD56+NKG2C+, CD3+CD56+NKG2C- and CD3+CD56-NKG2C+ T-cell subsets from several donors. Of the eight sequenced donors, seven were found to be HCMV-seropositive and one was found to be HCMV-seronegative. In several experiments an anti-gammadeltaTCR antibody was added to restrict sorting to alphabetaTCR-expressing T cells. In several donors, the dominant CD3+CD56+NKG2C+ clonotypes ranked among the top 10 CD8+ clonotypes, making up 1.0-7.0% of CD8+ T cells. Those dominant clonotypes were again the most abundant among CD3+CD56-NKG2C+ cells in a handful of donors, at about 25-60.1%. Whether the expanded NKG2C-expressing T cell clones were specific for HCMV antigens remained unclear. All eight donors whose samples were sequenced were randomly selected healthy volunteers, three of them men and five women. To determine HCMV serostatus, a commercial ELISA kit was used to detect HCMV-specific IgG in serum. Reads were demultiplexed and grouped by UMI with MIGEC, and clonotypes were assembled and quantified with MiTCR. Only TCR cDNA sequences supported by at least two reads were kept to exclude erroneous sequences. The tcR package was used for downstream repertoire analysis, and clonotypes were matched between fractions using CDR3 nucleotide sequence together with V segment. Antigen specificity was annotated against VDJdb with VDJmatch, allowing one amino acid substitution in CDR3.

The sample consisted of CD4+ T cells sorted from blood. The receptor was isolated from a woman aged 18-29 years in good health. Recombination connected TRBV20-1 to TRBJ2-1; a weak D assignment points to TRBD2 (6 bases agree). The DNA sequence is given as TGCAGTGCCGGAGTTGGGGGGTGGGCCTACAATGAGCAGTTCTTC. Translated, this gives CSAGVGGWAYNEQFF.